This T cell receptor (beta chain) was sequenced for a study of blood T cells in healthy people across ages. Findings and limits, study-wide: Observed TCR beta diversity per million T cells went down as age went up. This fall followed a roughly linear course with age.

Sample-barcoded 5' priming and a J-beta primer mix drove a second PCR of 7 to 11 cycles. TCRdb analysed the 5' RACE reads with MiXCR anew, one entry per CDR3 protein. The sample consists of under 2,000,000 distinct CDR3 sequences, roughly 50% of them appearing once. This clonotype was recorded a few times. Its antigen is not identified. V dropped 1 base and J dropped 8 bases, with 17 bases sitting between them. The germline V gene has CDR1 SGHTA and CDR2 FQGNSA. CDR3 length equals 15 residues. Healthy Caucasian individuals from Russia aged about 6 to 90 served as donors. Peripheral blood from each donor was collected in a volume of approximately 10 milliliters. Each sample yielded at least 5 micrograms of PBMC total RNA.

The clonotype was recovered from a woman between 35 and 50 years old in good health. The V gene is TRBV7-2, the J gene TRBJ1-2, with D maybe TRBD1 (5 bases). The sequencing sample was made of blood. The CDR3 spells CASSLDMGKGMGYTF. The CDR3 DNA follows: TGTGCCAGCAGCTTAGATATGGGGAAGGGGATGGGCTACACCTTC.